The rows below give T cell receptor beta chains drawn from one sample of a study of T-cell memory formation after mild COVID-19. TCRdb recomputed calls from the 5' RACE reads with MiXCR, one row per CDR3 protein. The repertoire holds 120,000 to 150,000 distinct CDR3 sequences, with roughly 6.2% as singletons. Sequencing input: PBMCs or a T cell subset sorted from them (not recorded which). All receptors come from an adult woman who had mild COVID-19 (a few samples of this study predate the infection). Cell type and time point are not known. Each CDR3 is given with its conserved first and last residue. The D gene is left open where the match is weak. A row's size may be missing; if present it is once, few, many or a size class.

J gene	D gene	clone size	V gene	CDR3 protein	CDR3 DNA
TRBJ2-3	-	many	TRBV29-1	CSVKVQGRTDTQYF	TGCAGCGTGAAGGTTCAGGGTCGCACAGATACGCAGTATTTT
TRBJ2-7	-	many	TRBV7-3	CASSLSPSPYSYEQYF	TGTGCCAGCAGCTTAAGTCCTAGCCCATACTCCTACGAGCAGTACTTC
TRBJ2-3	-	few	TRBV24-1	CATSESHTTTDTQYF	TGTGCCACCAGTGAGTCTCATACCACCACAGATACGCAGTATTTT
TRBJ2-3	-	few	TRBV20-1	CSARDGWTDTQYF	TGCAGTGCTAGAGATGGCTGGACAGATACGCAGTATTTT
TRBJ1-5	-	many	TRBV5-1	CASSPGTADQPQHF	TGCGCCAGCAGCCCGGGGACTGCCGATCAGCCCCAGCATTTT
TRBJ1-5	TRBD1	many	TRBV27	CASSNDGTGLQHF	TGTGCCAGCAGTAACGACGGGACAGGCCTCCAGCATTTT
TRBJ2-3	-	-	TRBV10-3	CAISGTDTQYF	TGTGCCATCAGTGGTACAGATACGCAGTATTTT
TRBJ1-2	-	many	TRBV5-1	CASSLDEIAGGHGYTF	TGCGCCAGCAGCTTGGATGAGATTGCAGGAGGACATGGCTACACCTTC
TRBJ2-3	-	many	TRBV5-6	CASSLSDTQYF	TGTGCCAGCAGCTTGTCAGATACGCAGTATTTT
TRBJ1-2	-	many	TRBV12-3/TRBV12-4	CASSPTQPPYGYTF	TGTGCCAGCAGCCCTACCCAGCCACCCTATGGCTACACCTTC